These T cell receptor beta chains were read from a single sample in a study of blood T cell repertoires in COVID-19. Assay: immunoSEQ multiplex PCR; the TCRdb copy retains only in-frame clones and omits some. The sample yields 65,000 or so clones, roughly 74% seen once. The sequenced material came from peripheral blood. The receptors stem from a human donor in a cohort sampled during active COVID-19. Both conserved end residues are part of each CDR3. Expanded clones get a size class; other rows say once, few or many, or leave the size out.

>NA|TRBV2
CATRTGDTSVAFF
>NA|TRBV2
CASSELEQGGYTF
>NA|TRBV20-1
CSANRVYEQYF
>NA|TRBV2
CASDASPASGIRGQFF
>NA|TRBV6-6
CASREAGVNQPQHF
>NA|TRBV11-2
CASSLNRAETQYF
>NA|TRBV18
CASSSTAGMGQGTMYTF
>once|TRBV29-1
CSVAQAGWDEQFF
>NA|TRBV29-1
CSVDRGIGETQYF
>NA|TRBV7-2
CASSGQGFGRSEAFF
>once|TRBV18
CASSQNQGDTEAFF
>NA|TRBV10-3
CAISESSQFSGNTIYF
>NA|TRBV6-2/TRBV6-3
CASSWTGDQPQHF
>once|TRBV19
CASRDRGHADTQYF
>NA|TRBV6-1
CASSEAPIYGYTF
>NA|TRBV7-7
CASSLGTGTGGDTQYF
>NA|TRBV27
CASSRQLSAAGETQYF
>NA|TRBV7-9
CASSMGLAGDEQFF
>few|TRBV27
CASSRPGQGAPDTQYF
>NA|TRBV5-1
CASSLGDKSSPLHF
>NA|TRBV6-6
CASSYGSGTEAFF
>NA|TRBV24-1
CATSDSLRGTEAFF
>NA|TRBV30
CAWKQGYGNTIYF
>NA|TRBV15
CATRLIGGDYGYTF
>NA|TRBV9
CASSVTGRMNTEAFF
>once|TRBV5-1
CASSLMAGGDLGETQYF
>NA|TRBV7-9
CASSFGFTGENTGELFF
>many|TRBV6-5
CASSYSKRGLRSPLHF
>NA|TRBV7-9
CASSSRLAGETQYF
>NA|TRBV20-1
CSASVGRVSGEKLFF